The 5 T cell receptor beta chains listed next were all sequenced from one sample in a study of blood T cell repertoires in COVID-19. Profiling relied on immunoSEQ multiplex PCR, and the TCRdb table lists in-frame clones only, not all of them. In the table there are about 140,000 clones, around three quarters of which are singletons. What was sequenced was peripheral blood. The receptors stem from a man aged 55-75 years with acute or convalescent COVID-19.

V gene TRBV14 combines with J gene TRBJ1-1; TRBD1 aligns across 7 bases. The V and J ends lost 5 bases and 1 base, in that order; junction bases with no gene match: 7. Germline CDR1 is SGHDN and CDR2 is FVKESK. This CDR3 region has 15 residues. The CDR3 loop is CASSSWTGGNTEAFF. Written as DNA, the CDR3 is TGTGCCAGCAGCAGTTGGACAGGTGGGAACACTGAAGCTTTCTTT.

V is TRBV3-1 (or the pseudogene TRBV3-2) and J is TRBJ2-2, with D uncertain. Germline CDR1 is LGHDT and CDR2 is YNNKEL (reference sequence). Trimming removed 0 bases from V and 5 bases from J, with 7 bases in between. CDR3 length: 14 residues. This CDR3 is CASSQELRTGELFF. Here the CDR3 DNA reads TGTGCCAGCAGCCAAGAGTTACGGACCGGGGAGCTGTTTTTT.

The J gene is TRBJ1-6, the V gene TRBV5-1, with TRBD1 as a possible D gene (6 bases). The CDR3 is 15 amino acids. V was shortened by 2 bases and J by 7 bases, with 13 bases between the two germline ends. Per germline, CDR1 SGHRS and CDR2 YFSETQ. For the CDR3, the DNA is TGCGCCAGCAGCTTTGACAGGCTTGAGAATTCACCCCTCCACTTT. The encoded protein is CASSFDRLENSPLHF.

The chain uses TRBV7-3 and TRBJ2-7, with D unclear. CDR3 length equals 12 residues. Germline V gives CDR1 SGHTA, CDR2 FQGTGA. The V end was cut by 5 bases, the J end by 6 bases, with 11 bases between. Written as DNA, the CDR3 is TGTGCCAGCAGCCCCAACACGGGCGAGCAGTACTTC. It encodes CASSPNTGEQYF.

The chain joins TRBV5-1 to TRBJ2-2, with 8 bases identical to TRBD2. CDR3 length: 14 amino acids. V trimming: 3 bases; J trimming: 5 bases; junction bases outside the gene matches: 3. Germline V lookup: CDR1 SGHRS, CDR2 YFSETQ. The CDR3 DNA follows: TGCGCCAGCAGCTGGTCGGGGGGGACCGGGGAGCTGTTTTTT. Residues: CASSWSGGTGELFF.